Sequencing of this T cell receptor (beta chain) was carried out in a study of blood T cells in healthy people across ages. Alongside a J-beta primer mix, a sample-barcoded 5' primer served in a second PCR lasting roughly 7 to 11 cycles. TCRdb used MiXCR to reprocess the 5' RACE reads, holding one entry per CDR3 protein. The sample shows about a million distinct CDR3 sequences, more than 30% of them seen only once. In the case of this clonotype: Its antigen remains unknown.

Study-level findings and limits: Whereas aged donors had fewer naive CD4+ cells, long-lived donors had more of them and higher diversity.

Isolating PBMCs gave at least 6.5 million of these cells per sample. Sequenced sample: blood. The sequence came from a man in his late teens or twenties in good health.

The CDR3 nucleotides read TGTGCCAGCAGTTTAAGGGCCGACAAATGGAAGATTGGCTACACCTTC. It specifies CASSLRADKWKIGYTF. V usage is TRBV28 and J usage is TRBJ1-2; D not certain. CDR1 MDHEN and CDR2 SYDVKM come from the germline V gene. This CDR3 spans 16 amino acids. The ends were cut back, 2 bases at V and 7 bases at J, with 20 bases in the middle.